Given below is one T cell receptor (beta chain) in context. This specimen comes from a study of blood T cell repertoires in COVID-19. Study summary: COVID-19 samples collected from the United States, Italy and Spain covered acute and convalescent phases. T cells, B-cell-depleted T cells, or PBMCs provided the cDNA or gDNA that served as material.

Assay used: immunoSEQ multiplex PCR; TCRdb lists only in-frame clones, some missing. The top ten clones hold roughly 13% of a sample with some 97,000 clones, 70% to 90% of them seen once. This CDR3 spans 18 amino acids. Germline V lookup: CDR1 SGHRS, CDR2 YFSETQ. Losses at the gene ends were 0 bases for V and 2 bases for J; bases not matched to a gene: 6. The receptor's source is a human donor in a cohort sampled during active COVID-19. The rearrangement links TRBV5-1 to TRBJ1-3; 12 nucleotides align to TRBD1. Source material: peripheral blood. The CDR3 protein is CASSLGSWDRGPGNTIYF. In nucleotides, the CDR3 is TGCGCCAGCAGCTTGGGGTCGTGGGACAGGGGGCCTGGAAACACCATATATTTT.